The entry that follows covers one T cell receptor beta chain sequence. The table came from immunoSEQ multiplex PCR; TCRdb's copy has only in-frame clones and leaves some out. Seen here are about 220,000 clones, around 90% observed once, and the top ten hold more than 2.5%. These data are taken from a study of blood T cell repertoires in COVID-19. Across the study: Sites in the United States, Italy and Spain provided acute and convalescent COVID-19 samples.

The cohort comprised adults aged 18 to 89 years residing in 20 to 30 US areas. Participant-given clinical history determined each cohort assignment. The germline gives CDR1 SGHVS, CDR2 FQNEAQ. V lost 2 bases to trimming and J lost 6 bases, with 14 bases between them. There are 15 residues in the CDR3. This TCR derives from a woman between 25 and 40 years old who had recovered from COVID-19. The sequencing input was PBMCs or T cells enriched from blood (not recorded which). J is TRBJ1-5 and V is TRBV7-8; D is perhaps TRBD1 (5 bases). CDR3 region: CASSLRFQGVQPQHF. The CDR3 nucleotides read TGTGCCAGCAGCTTAAGGTTCCAGGGCGTTCAGCCCCAGCATTTT.